Each of the 20 T cell receptor beta chains below was sequenced from the same sample in a study of OX40 agonist ivuxolimab in advanced cancers. This table comes from immunoSEQ multiplex PCR, and its TCRdb copy is limited to in-frame clones, with some not included. The sample includes 100,000 to 140,000 clones, approximately 89% seen only once; the top ten take about 1.2%. Specimen: CD4+ or CD8+ T cells sorted from blood, collected in a trial of the OX40 agonist ivuxolimab. These receptors all come from an adult with an advanced solid tumor such as melanoma, head and neck, liver or kidney cancer.

This chain connects TRBV11-3 to TRBJ2-7; 7 positions agree with TRBD1. Germline loops: CDR1 SGHNT, CDR2 YENEEA. The junction had 6 bases not matched to a gene; V was cut back by 4 bases and J by 0 bases. The CDR3 extends over 15 amino acids. The CDR3 bases are TGTGCCAGCAGCTCCCAGGACAGGAGCTCCTACGAGCAGTACTTC. Translation gives CASSSQDRSSYEQYF.

This chain uses TRBV15 with TRBJ1-5; no definite D call. V shed 7 bases and J shed 6 bases, with 16 bases lying between them. Germline V CDR1 and CDR2: LNHNV, YYDKDF (reference sequence). The length of the CDR3 is 14 residues. CDR3 nucleotides: TGTGCCACCACCTCCGGTCCGTACGGTCAGCCCCAGCATTTT. Amino acids: CATTSGPYGQPQHF.

J is TRBJ2-1 and V is TRBV9; D tentatively reads TRBD1 or TRBD2 (6 bases each). The CDR3 is 18 residues long. Germline assignment: CDR1 SGDLS and CDR2 YYNGEE. Trimming removed 3 bases from V and 4 bases from J, with 23 bases in between. The chain's CDR3 is CASSATLGGLEGYNEQFF. In DNA form, the CDR3 reads TGTGCCAGCAGCGCAACCCTTGGGGGGCTTGAGGGATACAATGAGCAGTTCTTC.

The chain is built from TRBV4-2 and TRBJ2-7, with 9 positions matching TRBD2. This CDR3 contains 16 residues. Germline values: CDR1 LGHNA, CDR2 YNFKEQ. V shed 5 bases and J 5 bases; nucleotides not matched to a gene: 13. The CDR3 loop is CASSIHLRAGGNEQYF. The CDR3 DNA reads as TGTGCCAGCAGCATCCACCTGCGAGCGGGAGGCAACGAGCAGTACTTC.

The V call is TRBV9, the J call TRBJ2-2; TRBD2 might be the D (6 bases). The V gene's germline CDR1 is SGDLS and CDR2 YYNGEE. V dropped 1 base and J dropped 2 bases, with 15 bases sitting between them. CDR3 size: 17 residues. CDR3 protein: CASSVWVFGGNTGELFF. The CDR3, as DNA: TGTGCCAGCAGCGTATGGGTTTTCGGGGGTAACACCGGGGAGCTGTTTTTT. Full variable domain (remainder filled in from reference TRBV9 and TRBJ2-2): DSGVTQTPKHLITATGQRVTLRCSPRSGDLSVYWYQQSLDQGLQFLIQYYNGEERAKGNILERFSAQQFPDLHSELNLSSLELGDSALYFCASSVWVFGGNTGELFFGEGSRLTVL.

The V gene is TRBV29-1, the J gene TRBJ2-2; 10 bases map to TRBD2. V lost 3 bases and J lost 8; bases outside the gene matches: 18. CDR3 length equals 18 residues. The germline V gene encodes CDR1 SQVTM and CDR2 ANQGSEA. For the CDR3, the DNA is TGCAGCGTTGAGGGGCTAGCGGGAGCCAACCAGCCACCGGGGGAGCTGTTTTTT. Encoded protein: CSVEGLAGANQPPGELFF.

The V call is TRBV6-5, the J call TRBJ1-1; TRBD1 aligns across 7 bases. The CDR3 is 15 residues long. With 5 bases clipped from V and 2 bases from J, the junction kept 8 bases outside the gene matches. Germline loops: CDR1 MNHEY, CDR2 SVGAGI. The DNA for the CDR3 is TGTGCCAGCAGTCCCCGACAGGGAGGAAACACTGAAGCTTTCTTT. It is translated as CASSPRQGGNTEAFF.

The V gene is TRBV7-3, the J gene TRBJ2-3; either TRBD1 or TRBD2 may fit D (5 bases each). The germline gives CDR1 SGHTA, CDR2 FQGTGA. V lost 4 bases and J 2 bases, leaving 22 bases between the germline ends. CDR3 length: 18 residues. The CDR3 sequence: CASSSPPGTGANTDTQYF. DNA for the CDR3: TGTGCCAGCAGCTCCCCCCCGGGCACCGGGGCTAACACAGATACGCAGTATTTT.

The J gene is TRBJ2-5, the V gene TRBV9; possibly TRBD2 for D (5 bases). V dropped 4 bases and J dropped 5 bases, with 15 bases sitting between them. From germline, CDR1 is SGDLS and CDR2 YYNGEE. This CDR3 comprises 14 residues. The DNA for the CDR3 is TGTGCCAGCAGCTCCCGGACTGCTGGGGAGACCCAGTACTTC. This encodes CASSSRTAGETQYF.

This chain uses TRBV27 with TRBJ1-1; D uncertain. Trimming stripped 2 bases from V and 0 bases from J, with 7 bases between. Germline V gives CDR1 MNHEY, CDR2 SMNVEV (reference sequence). CDR3 length: 14 residues. CDR3: CASSLTTVNTEAFF. CDR3 DNA sequence: TGTGCCAGCAGTTTAACTACCGTGAACACTGAAGCTTTCTTT.

This chain joins TRBV28 and TRBJ2-5, with D tentatively TRBD2 (7 bases). This CDR3 comprises 15 residues. V dropped 3 bases and J dropped 2 bases, with 13 bases sitting between them. CDR1 and CDR2 (germline): MDHEN, SYDVKM. CDR3 coding DNA: TGTGCCAGCAGTTTCCAGGCGGGGGCTCAAGAGACCCAGTACTTC. This sequence encodes CASSFQAGAQETQYF.

With respect to this clone: The same CDR3 is also encoded by other DNA sequences in this sample. V and J are TRBV6-6 and TRBJ2-5; weak D call: TRBD1 (6 bases). Germline V gene sequence: CDR1 MNHNY, CDR2 SVGAGI (reference sequence). The CDR3 is 14 residues long. V was shortened by 3 bases and J by 0 bases, with 8 bases between the two germline ends. CDR3 DNA: TGTGCCAGCAGTTATGGACAGTACCAAGAGACCCAGTACTTC. Protein product: CASSYGQYQETQYF.

The CDR3 here is CASSGSTGPNEKLFF. CDR3 nucleotides: TGTGCCAGCAGTGGATCGACAGGACCAAATGAAAAACTGTTTTTT. This chain joins TRBV28 and TRBJ1-4; possible D gene TRBD1, 6 bases. V was trimmed by 5 bases and J by 5 bases, leaving 15 bases between them. Germline CDR1 reads MDHEN; CDR2 reads SYDVKM. The CDR3 is 15 residues long.

The V and J genes are TRBV5-4 and TRBJ2-3, with 7 nucleotides matching TRBD1. Germline-derived CDR1 and CDR2 are SGHNT and YYREEE (reference sequence). Losses at the gene ends were 4 bases for V and 2 bases for J; bases not matched to a gene: 7. The CDR3 totals 15 residues. As DNA, the CDR3 is TGTGCCAGCAGCAAAACGACAGGGTTCACAGATACGCAGTATTTT. It translates to CASSKTTGFTDTQYF.

The V gene is TRBV7-9, the J gene TRBJ2-7; 10 bases are shared with TRBD2. This CDR3 contains 18 residues. CDR1 is SEHNR and CDR2 is FQNEAQ in the germline V gene (reference sequence). V lost 4 bases, J lost 5 bases, and 17 bases stayed unmatched. CDR3 region: CASSSFRTSGVPLDEQYF. The CDR3 DNA sequence: TGTGCCAGCAGCTCCTTCCGGACTAGCGGAGTGCCCCTTGACGAGCAGTACTTC.

The chain uses TRBV15 and TRBJ1-6; D remains ambiguous. The CDR3 runs 14 residues. Germline V gene lookup returns CDR1 LNHNV and CDR2 YYDKDF (reference sequence). The ends were cut back, 3 bases at V and 8 bases at J, with 11 bases in the middle. The CDR3 DNA reads TGTGCCACCAGCAGGGCTATAAGAGATTCACCCCTCCACTTT. It specifies CATSRAIRDSPLHF.

This rearrangement joins TRBV9 to TRBJ2-7; D may be TRBD1 or TRBD2 (7 bases each). CDR1 and CDR2 (germline): SGDLS, YYNGEE. Trimming left V 0 bases short and J 2 bases short, with 15 bases between. This CDR3 spans 16 amino acids. The CDR3: CASSVGGQGGTYEQYF. The DNA for the CDR3 is TGTGCCAGCAGCGTAGGCGGGCAGGGGGGGACCTACGAGCAGTACTTC.

The chain is built from TRBV6-1 and TRBJ1-2; TRBD1 might be the D (5 bases). Germline CDR1 MNHNS, CDR2 SASEGT. CDR3 length: 14 amino acids. V lost 7 bases to trimming and J lost 5 bases, with 17 bases between them. CDR3 nucleotide sequence: TGTGCCAGCATTGACATCGGGGGTCGATATGGCTACACCTTC. Amino acids: CASIDIGGRYGYTF.

The rearrangement joins TRBV9 to TRBJ2-6; D possibly uses TRBD1 or TRBD2 (6 bases each). V shed 0 bases and J shed 0 bases, with 10 bases lying between them. This CDR3 is 17 amino acids long. The germline CDR1 and CDR2 sequences are SGDLS and YYNGEE. In DNA form, the CDR3 reads TGTGCCAGCAGCGTAGATCCGGGGGCCTCTGGGGCCAACGTCCTGACTTTC. Protein: CASSVDPGASGANVLTF.

The chain has TRBV28 and TRBJ1-2; D gene uncertain. Germline V gene lookup returns CDR1 MDHEN and CDR2 SYDVKM. V lost 4 bases, J lost 2 bases, and 2 bases lay in between. The CDR3 is made up of 11 amino acids. CDR3 bases: TGTGCCAGCAGTTGGAACTATGGCTACACCTTC. This sequence encodes CASSWNYGYTF.